Listed below are T cell receptor beta chains from one sample, sequenced in a study of spatial heterogeneity in lung cancer. TCRdb fed the 5' RACE reads into MiXCR, producing one record per CDR3 protein. The sample carries 20,000 to 30,000 distinct CDR3 sequences, around 6.1% recorded once. The sequencing here drew on PBMCs, taken at follow-up. Receptors originate from a male donor with early-stage non-small cell lung cancer. The CDR3 runs from the conserved cysteine through the conserved F or W. D genes are given only for firm matches. Clone size is stated in some rows and not others, as once, few, many or a class when expanded.

v_gene	j_gene	d_gene	abundance	CDR3nt	CDR3aa
TRBV4-3	TRBJ2-1	NA	many	TGCGCCAGCAGCCAAGATGGGGGGCTAGGCTACAATGAGCAGTTCTTC	CASSQDGGLGYNEQFF
TRBV27	TRBJ2-7	TRBD1	many	TGTGCCAGCACCACCCCCGGGACAGGGAGACAGCAGTACTTC	CASTTPGTGRQQYF
TRBV7-9	TRBJ2-3	TRBD2	NA	TGTGCCAGCAGACGACCAGGGACTAGCGGGGGGACGTCGAGGGATACGCAGTATTTT	CASRRPGTSGGTSRDTQYF
TRBV7-9	TRBJ1-2	NA	many	TGTGCCAGCAGCCCCCAGGCTCGGGGGGCGGACTATGGCTACACCTTC	CASSPQARGADYGYTF
TRBV11-1	TRBJ1-1	NA	many	TGTGCCAGCAGTGGACAGAAGAACACTGAAGCTTTCTTT	CASSGQKNTEAFF
TRBV25-1	TRBJ2-1	TRBD1	many	TGTGCCAGCAGTGAATCCGGGGACAGGGAGCGGTTCTTC	CASSESGDRERFF
TRBV27	TRBJ1-2	NA	few	TGTGCCAGCAGCCCCCGACTATCGGGGGATGGCTACACCTTC	CASSPRLSGDGYTF
TRBV7-2	TRBJ1-5	NA	many	TGTGCCAGCAGCTCTGAAGGCGGGGCGGGCAATCAGCCCCAGCATTTT	CASSSEGGAGNQPQHF
TRBV12-3/TRBV12-4	TRBJ1-4	TRBD1	many	TGTGCCAGCAGTTTTCGACAGGGGAGTGAAAAACTGTTTTTT	CASSFRQGSEKLFF
TRBV30	TRBJ2-1	NA	many	TGTGCCTGGAGTGTGTCAGGGGACAATGAGCAGTTCTTC	CAWSVSGDNEQFF
TRBV5-6	TRBJ1-6	NA	many	TGTGCCAGCAGCCCTCGGGATGGGGCACCCCTCCACTTT	CASSPRDGAPLHF
TRBV5-1	TRBJ2-5	NA	NA	TGCGCCAGCAGCTTGGAAGGGGTAGAGACCCAGTACTTC	CASSLEGVETQYF
TRBV9	TRBJ2-1	TRBD2	many	TGTGCCAGCAGCGTATCCGGGACTAGCGGGAGTAGGAATGAGCAGTTCTTC	CASSVSGTSGSRNEQFF
TRBV5-5	TRBJ1-3	NA	NA	TGTGCCAGCACGTTAGGGGGGTACTCTGGAAACACCATATATTTT	CASTLGGYSGNTIYF
TRBV7-8	TRBJ2-3	NA	few	TGTGCCAGCAGCTTAGAGCACTTCACAGATACGCAGTATTTT	CASSLEHFTDTQYF
TRBV20-1	TRBJ2-5	NA	NA	TGCAGTGCTAGACCGCAACAACAGGGGGGGGAGACCCAGTACTTC	CSARPQQQGGETQYF
TRBV3-1	TRBJ1-4	TRBD1	many	TGTGCCAGCAGCCACGGACAGGGGGGACTTAATGAAAAACTGTTTTTT	CASSHGQGGLNEKLFF
TRBV29-1	TRBJ1-2	NA	many	TGCAGCGTTTGGGGGCCGAGGGTGCGAAACTATGGCTACACCTTC	CSVWGPRVRNYGYTF
TRBV11-3	TRBJ2-3	NA	many	TGTGCCAGCAGGCAGGCCCGCACAGATACGCAGTATTTT	CASRQARTDTQYF
TRBV7-9	TRBJ2-7	TRBD1	NA	TGTGCCAGCAGCCGACAGGGGTACGAGCAGTACTTC	CASSRQGYEQYF
TRBV7-2	TRBJ1-1	NA	many	TGTGCCAGCAGCCCCCAGGGTCAGGGGTATAAGAACACTGAAGCTTTCTTT	CASSPQGQGYKNTEAFF
TRBV6-5	TRBJ2-1	NA	many	TGTGCCAGCAGTTACTCGCTAGCGCGGTACAATGAGCAGTTCTTC	CASSYSLARYNEQFF
TRBV6-5	TRBJ2-1	NA	many	TGTGCCAGCAGCCAAAACAGGGGGGGCTACAATGAGCAGTTCTTC	CASSQNRGGYNEQFF
TRBV20-1	TRBJ1-2	NA	many	TGCAGTGCGCAACCCCGACAGGTTAACTATGGCTACACCTTC	CSAQPRQVNYGYTF
TRBV7-8	TRBJ2-5	NA	NA	TGTGCCAGCAGCTTAGGGACAGTACAAGAGACCCAGTACTTC	CASSLGTVQETQYF
TRBV6-5	TRBJ2-1	NA	many	TGTGCCAGCAGTAGGATAAGGAGGACGAATGAGCAGTTCTTC	CASSRIRRTNEQFF
TRBV20-1	TRBJ1-2	TRBD1	many	TGCAGTGCTGACTCCGGGACAGAAATTTACACTTATGGCTACACCTTC	CSADSGTEIYTYGYTF
TRBV6-2/TRBV6-3	TRBJ2-3	NA	many	TGTGCCAGCAGATGGACAGACACAGATACGCAGTATTTT	CASRWTDTDTQYF
TRBV12-3/TRBV12-4	TRBJ2-3	TRBD2	many	TGTGCCAGCAGCAGGACTAGCGGGGGACCAGGAGATACGCAGTATTTT	CASSRTSGGPGDTQYF
TRBV7-2	TRBJ2-1	NA	many	TGTGCCAGCAGCCCGGATGAGGGGCCCTACAATGAGCAGTTCTTC	CASSPDEGPYNEQFF
TRBV7-2	TRBJ1-2	NA	NA	TGTGCCAGCAGCGCAAGGGCGGGACACCGCAACGGGGCCTATGGCTACACCTTC	CASSARAGHRNGAYGYTF
TRBV6-2/TRBV6-3	TRBJ2-5	NA	many	TGTGCCAGCAGATTTATGGACGGATCGAGAGAGACCCAGTACTTC	CASRFMDGSRETQYF
TRBV4-3	TRBJ2-1	NA	many	TGCGCCAGCAGCCAAGGGGGCCCAGCGGAGATCTCCTACAATGAGCAGTTCTTC	CASSQGGPAEISYNEQFF
TRBV20-1	TRBJ2-3	TRBD2	few	TGCAGTGCCGCTCGGGGGGTAACAGATACGCAGTATTTT	CSAARGVTDTQYF
TRBV19	TRBJ2-6	TRBD1	many	TGTGCCAGTAGCAACCACAGGGGTTCTGGGGCCAACGTCCTGACTTTC	CASSNHRGSGANVLTF
TRBV6-1	TRBJ1-1	NA	many	TGTGCCAGCAGTGTGACCACGAACACTGAAGCTTTCTTT	CASSVTTNTEAFF
TRBV12-3/TRBV12-4	TRBJ1-6	TRBD1	NA	TGTGCCAGCAGTTTTGGCAGGGGGCATTCACCCCTCCACTTT	CASSFGRGHSPLHF
TRBV20-1	TRBJ2-1	NA	few	TGCAGTGCTCCCTTAGCGGACAGCTCCTACAATGAGCAGTTCTTC	CSAPLADSSYNEQFF
TRBV4-1	TRBJ2-1	NA	many	TGCGCCAGCAGCCAAGCGTGGCAGGGCTCCTACAATGAGCAGTTCTTC	CASSQAWQGSYNEQFF
TRBV7-2	TRBJ2-1	TRBD2	many	TGTGCCAGCAGCGCGGGACTAGCGGGAGGGCAAAATGAGCAGTTCTTC	CASSAGLAGGQNEQFF
TRBV20-1	TRBJ1-5	NA	NA	TGCAGTGCTACGGACGGTAATCAGCCCCAGCATTTT	CSATDGNQPQHF
TRBV10-2	TRBJ2-3	TRBD2	NA	TGCGCCAGCACTAGCGGGGGTACAGATACGCAGTATTTT	CASTSGGTDTQYF
TRBV18	TRBJ2-1	NA	NA	TGTGCCAGCTCACCAAGGACTGGGGCCTACAATGAGCAGTTCTTC	CASSPRTGAYNEQFF
TRBV9	TRBJ2-5	NA	many	TGTGCCAGCAGCGTAGCAGGCCTACGCGAGACCCAGTACTTC	CASSVAGLRETQYF
TRBV12-3/TRBV12-4	TRBJ1-1	NA	NA	TGTGCCAGCAGTTTTCATGAGAACACTGAAGCTTTCTTT	CASSFHENTEAFF
TRBV15	TRBJ1-1	NA	NA	TGTGCCACCAGCAGACGGGACCTCTTCCGGGGAACTGAAGCTTTCTTT	CATSRRDLFRGTEAFF
TRBV6-5	TRBJ2-3	TRBD2	NA	TGTGCCAGCAGACCACTAGCGGGAGGCACAGATACGCAGTATTTT	CASRPLAGGTDTQYF
TRBV2	TRBJ1-5	NA	NA	TGTGCCAGCGGGGATCAGCCCCAGCATTTT	CASGDQPQHF
TRBV24-1	TRBJ2-1	TRBD2	many	TGTGCCACCAGGCGCGGGACTAGCGATTCCTACAATGAGCAGTTCTTC	CATRRGTSDSYNEQFF
TRBV6-5	TRBJ1-1	NA	many	TGTGCCAGCAGCCACCGCCTCCTCGGTGGCGGGACTCCTGAAGCTTTCTTT	CASSHRLLGGGTPEAFF
TRBV11-3	TRBJ2-2	NA	many	TGTGCCAGCACTATTCGGGGGCCCGGGGAGCTGTTTTTT	CASTIRGPGELFF
TRBV27	TRBJ1-6	NA	many	TGTGCCAGCAGTTCGGGGCCATATAATTCACCCCTCCACTTT	CASSSGPYNSPLHF
TRBV2	TRBJ1-1	TRBD1	many	TGTGCCAGCAGACGACCGGGACAGAGGGGGACTGAAGCTTTCTTT	CASRRPGQRGTEAFF
TRBV6-1	TRBJ1-6	NA	few	TGTGCCAGCAGTGAACCCCAGAGCAATTCACCCCTCCACTTT	CASSEPQSNSPLHF
TRBV7-3	TRBJ2-5	NA	many	TGTGCCAGCAGCTTAGGACCAGAGGCGGAGACCCAGTACTTC	CASSLGPEAETQYF
TRBV12-3/TRBV12-4	TRBJ2-6	NA	NA	TGTGCCAGCCGCGATGGGGCCAACGTCCTGACTTTC	CASRDGANVLTF
TRBV12-3/TRBV12-4	TRBJ1-2	TRBD1	many	TGTGCCACGACCGGGACAGGGGGACTCCGTACTTATGGCTACACCTTC	CATTGTGGLRTYGYTF
TRBV5-1	TRBJ1-2	NA	many	TGCGCCAGCAGCTTGGAGCCAGGGGACTATGGCTACACCTTC	CASSLEPGDYGYTF